This T cell receptor (beta chain) comes out of a study of regulatory T cells in long-lasting Graves disease. Study-wide background: Antithyroid drugs had been taken under 3 months by newly diagnosed Graves' patients. Whole-study findings and limits: Favoring TRBV28, TRBJ1-2 and TRBJ2-5 was a feature seen in persistent disease. Few sampled subjects may have lowered accuracy.

As for this clonotype: The antigen is unknown.

The time point: newly diagnosed GD, antithyroid drugs for less than 3 months. Scientists built the TCR library using RNA that was extracted from PBMCs. Germline V CDR1 and CDR2: SNHLY, FYNNEI. The CDR3 runs to 12 residues. Trimming removed 7 bases from V and 10 bases from J, with 13 bases in between. Building of the TCR beta libraries involved iRepertoire HTBI primers and Arm-PCR of CDR3 regions. TCRdb redid the calling of the multiplex PCR reads with MiXCR, one entry per CDR3 protein. Of approximately 390,000 distinct CDR3 sequences in the sample, under 20% were seen once. The same data also contributed to another study, on T cells in Graves' hyperthyroidism and ophthalmopathy.

This clonotype was sampled from a woman between 18 and 29 years old with Graves disease. V gene TRBV2 combines with J gene TRBJ1-4, with D possibly being TRBD1 (5 bases). Sequenced material: peripheral blood mononuclear cells (PBMCs), taken at new diagnosis, from a patient treated with antithyroid drugs. The CDR3 loop is CASTQPGGKLFF. CDR3 sequence (DNA): TGTGCCAGCACCCAGCCGGGGGGAAAACTGTTTTTT.